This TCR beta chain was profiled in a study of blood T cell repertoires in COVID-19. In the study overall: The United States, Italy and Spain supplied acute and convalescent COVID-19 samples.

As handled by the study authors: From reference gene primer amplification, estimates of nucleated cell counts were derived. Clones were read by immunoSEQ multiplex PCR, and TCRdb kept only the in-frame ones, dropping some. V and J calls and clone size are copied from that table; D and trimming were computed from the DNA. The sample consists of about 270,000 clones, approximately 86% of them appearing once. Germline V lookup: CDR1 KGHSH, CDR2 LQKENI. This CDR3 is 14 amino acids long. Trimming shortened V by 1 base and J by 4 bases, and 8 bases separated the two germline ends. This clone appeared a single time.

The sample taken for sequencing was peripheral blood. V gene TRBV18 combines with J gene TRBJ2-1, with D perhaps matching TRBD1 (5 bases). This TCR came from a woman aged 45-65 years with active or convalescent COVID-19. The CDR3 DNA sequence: TGTGCCAGCTCACCACAGACAGATTACAATGAGCAGTTCTTC. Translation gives CASSPQTDYNEQFF.